This T cell receptor beta chain stems from a study of blood T cell repertoires in COVID-19. With 2 bases removed from V and 2 bases from J, the gap between germline ends came to 10 bases. Germline CDR1 SGHRS, CDR2 YFSETQ. This CDR3 has 15 amino acids. Patients at the Seattle site were enrolled during active infection and followed longitudinally. With regard to this clone: Additional DNA sequences in this sample encode the identical CDR3.

Generated by immunoSEQ multiplex PCR, the TCRdb table keeps only in-frame clones and is missing some. The data show fewer than 250,000 clones, with around 84% seen just once and about 11% held by the top ten. The sequence was obtained from a woman older than 75 with COVID-19, enrolled during active disease. The sample taken for sequencing was peripheral blood. J is TRBJ2-2 and V is TRBV5-1, with a possible D match to TRBD1 (5 bases). CDR3 residues: CASSLTGLNTGELFF. In DNA, the CDR3 is TGCGCCAGCAGCTTAACAGGATTAAACACCGGGGAGCTGTTTTTT.